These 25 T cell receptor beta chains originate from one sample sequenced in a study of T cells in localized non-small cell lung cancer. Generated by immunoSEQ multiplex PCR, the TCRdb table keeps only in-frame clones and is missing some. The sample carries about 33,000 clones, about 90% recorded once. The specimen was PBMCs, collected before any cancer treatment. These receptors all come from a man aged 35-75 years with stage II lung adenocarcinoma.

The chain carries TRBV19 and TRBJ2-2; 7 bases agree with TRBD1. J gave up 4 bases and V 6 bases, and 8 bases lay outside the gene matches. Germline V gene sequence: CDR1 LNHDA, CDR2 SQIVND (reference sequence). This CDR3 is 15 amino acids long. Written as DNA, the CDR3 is TGTGCCAGTAGCCCCGCCTCAGGGGGCACCGGGGAGCTGTTTTTT. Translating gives CASSPASGGTGELFF.

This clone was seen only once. The CDR3 DNA follows: TGTGCCAGTAAACAGGACAGGGGGCGCGGAAACATTCAGTACTTC. It is translated as CASKQDRGRGNIQYF. J is TRBJ2-4 and V is TRBV19, with TRBD1 identical over 11 bases. The V segment lost 7 bases and the J segment 6 bases; nucleotides outside the gene matches: 8. The CDR3 has 15 residues. The germline V gene has CDR1 LNHDA and CDR2 SQIVND (reference sequence).

In DNA, the CDR3 is TGTGCCAGCAGCCAAGCGGCAGGGTCTAACAATGAGCAGTTCTTC. Translated, it gives CASSQAAGSNNEQFF. The rearrangement uses TRBV14 and TRBJ2-1; perhaps TRBD1 as D (5 bases). Trimming shortened V by 1 base and J by 5 bases, and 12 bases separated the two germline ends. The germline V gene encodes CDR1 SGHDN and CDR2 FVKESK. This CDR3 contains 15 residues.

CDR3: CASSLQGAFNQPQHF. In DNA form, the CDR3 reads TGTGCCAGCAGCTTGCAGGGGGCGTTCAATCAGCCCCAGCATTTT. J is TRBJ1-5 and V is TRBV5-8; 8 bases fit TRBD1. Germline CDR1 reads SGHTS; CDR2 reads YDEGEE. Trimming removed 1 base from V and 3 bases from J; junction bases left unmatched: 3. The CDR3 consists of 15 residues.

The chain's CDR3 is CASSFPGLAGGYEQYF. In nucleotides, the CDR3 is TGTGCCAGCAGCTTCCCGGGACTAGCGGGAGGTTACGAGCAGTACTTC. The rearrangement joins TRBV13 to TRBJ2-7; 15 bases align to TRBD2. This CDR3 comprises 16 residues. Germline V gene data show CDR1 as PRHDT and CDR2 as FYEKMQ (reference sequence). The trim removed 3 bases at V and 4 bases at J, leaving 4 bases unmatched.

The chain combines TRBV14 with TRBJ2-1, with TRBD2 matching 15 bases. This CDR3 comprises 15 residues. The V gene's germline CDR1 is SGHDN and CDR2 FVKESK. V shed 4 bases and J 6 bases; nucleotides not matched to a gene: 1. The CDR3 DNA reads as TGTGCCAGCAGCCGGACTAGCGGGAGGGTCAATGAGCAGTTCTTC. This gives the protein CASSRTSGRVNEQFF.

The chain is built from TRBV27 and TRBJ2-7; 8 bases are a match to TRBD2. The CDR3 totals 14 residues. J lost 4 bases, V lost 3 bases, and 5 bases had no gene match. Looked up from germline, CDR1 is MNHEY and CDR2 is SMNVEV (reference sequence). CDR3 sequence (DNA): TGTGCCAGCAGTTTGCGGGGGGCATATTACGAGCAGTACTTC. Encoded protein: CASSLRGAYYEQYF.

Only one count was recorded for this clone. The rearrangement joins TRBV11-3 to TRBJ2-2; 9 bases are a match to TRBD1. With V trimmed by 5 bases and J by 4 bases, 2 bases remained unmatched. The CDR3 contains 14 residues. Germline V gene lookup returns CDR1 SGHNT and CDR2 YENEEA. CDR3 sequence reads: CASSLDRGTGELFF. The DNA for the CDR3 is TGTGCCAGCAGCCTGGACAGGGGCACCGGGGAGCTGTTTTTT.

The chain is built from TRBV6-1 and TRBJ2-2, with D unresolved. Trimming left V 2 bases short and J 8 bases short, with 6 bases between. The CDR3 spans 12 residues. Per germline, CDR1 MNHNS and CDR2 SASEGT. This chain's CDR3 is CASSEMGGELFF. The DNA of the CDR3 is TGTGCCAGCAGTGAAATGGGTGGGGAGCTGTTTTTT.

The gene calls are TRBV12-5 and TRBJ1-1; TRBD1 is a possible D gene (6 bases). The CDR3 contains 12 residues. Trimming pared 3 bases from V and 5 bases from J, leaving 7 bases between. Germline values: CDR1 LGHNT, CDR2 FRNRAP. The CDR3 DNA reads TGTGCTAGTGGTTTAAGGGGGACTGAAGCTTTCTTT. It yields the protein CASGLRGTEAFF.

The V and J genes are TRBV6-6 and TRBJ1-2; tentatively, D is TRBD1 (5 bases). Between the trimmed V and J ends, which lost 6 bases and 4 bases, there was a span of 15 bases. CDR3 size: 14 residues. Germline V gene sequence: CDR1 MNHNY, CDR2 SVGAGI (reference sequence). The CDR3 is CASSFAQGGYGYTF. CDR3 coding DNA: TGTGCCAGCAGCTTTGCCCAGGGAGGCTATGGCTACACCTTC.

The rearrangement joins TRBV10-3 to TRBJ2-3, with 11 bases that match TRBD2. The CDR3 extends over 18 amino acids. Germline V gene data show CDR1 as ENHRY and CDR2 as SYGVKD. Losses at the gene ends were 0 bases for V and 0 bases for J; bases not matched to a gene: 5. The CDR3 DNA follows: TGTGCCATCAGTGAGTCTAGCGGGAGGGCCTCTAGCACAGATACGCAGTATTTT. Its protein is CAISESSGRASSTDTQYF.

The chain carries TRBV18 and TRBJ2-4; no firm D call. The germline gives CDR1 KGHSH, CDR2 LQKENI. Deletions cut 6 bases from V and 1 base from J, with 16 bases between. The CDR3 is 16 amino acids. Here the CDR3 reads CASSLGIPKAKNIQYF. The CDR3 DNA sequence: TGTGCCAGCTCGCTGGGGATTCCGAAGGCCAAAAACATTCAGTACTTC.

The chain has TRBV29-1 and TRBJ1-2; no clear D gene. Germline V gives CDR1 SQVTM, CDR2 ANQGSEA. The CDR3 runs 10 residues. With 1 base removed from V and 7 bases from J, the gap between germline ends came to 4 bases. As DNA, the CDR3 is TGCAGCGTTGAAGGGCCTGGCTACACCTTC. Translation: CSVEGPGYTF.

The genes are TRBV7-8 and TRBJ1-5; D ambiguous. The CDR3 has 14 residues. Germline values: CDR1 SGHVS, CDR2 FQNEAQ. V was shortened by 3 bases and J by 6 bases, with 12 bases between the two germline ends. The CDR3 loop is CASSFREIGQPQHF. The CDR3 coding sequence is TGTGCCAGCAGCTTTCGGGAGATCGGTCAGCCCCAGCATTTT.

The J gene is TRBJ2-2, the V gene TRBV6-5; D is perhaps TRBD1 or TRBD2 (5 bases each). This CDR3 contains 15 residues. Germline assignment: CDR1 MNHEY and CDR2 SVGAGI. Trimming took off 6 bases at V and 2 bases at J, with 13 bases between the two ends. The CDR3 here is CASRMGELNTGELFF. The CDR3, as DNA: TGTGCCAGCAGAATGGGGGAACTTAACACCGGGGAGCTGTTTTTT.

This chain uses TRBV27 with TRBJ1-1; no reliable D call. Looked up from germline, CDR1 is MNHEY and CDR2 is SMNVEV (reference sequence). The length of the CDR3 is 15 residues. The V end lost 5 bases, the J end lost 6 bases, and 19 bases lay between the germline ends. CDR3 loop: CASSTQGSRAAEAFF. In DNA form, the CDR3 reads TGTGCCAGCAGTACGCAAGGATCGCGGGCGGCTGAAGCTTTCTTT.

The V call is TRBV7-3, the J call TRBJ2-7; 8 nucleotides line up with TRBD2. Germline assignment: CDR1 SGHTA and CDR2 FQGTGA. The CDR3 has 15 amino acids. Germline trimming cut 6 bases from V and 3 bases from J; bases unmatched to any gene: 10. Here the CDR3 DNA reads TGTGCCAGCAGGGACGGACTAGCTCTATACTACGAGCAGTACTTC. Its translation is CASRDGLALYYEQYF.

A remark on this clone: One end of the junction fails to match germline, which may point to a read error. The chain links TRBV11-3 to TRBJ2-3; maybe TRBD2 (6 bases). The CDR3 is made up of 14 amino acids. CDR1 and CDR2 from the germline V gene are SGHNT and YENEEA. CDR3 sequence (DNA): TGTGCCAGCAGCTTAGGAACTAGCACCGATACGCAGTATTTT. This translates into CASSLGTSTDTQYF.

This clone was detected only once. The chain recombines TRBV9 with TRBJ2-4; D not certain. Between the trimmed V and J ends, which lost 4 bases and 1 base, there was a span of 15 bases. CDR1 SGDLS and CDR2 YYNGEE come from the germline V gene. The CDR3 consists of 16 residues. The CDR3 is CASSSRTSAAKNIQYF. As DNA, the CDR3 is TGTGCCAGCAGCTCTCGTACGAGTGCGGCCAAAAACATTCAGTACTTC. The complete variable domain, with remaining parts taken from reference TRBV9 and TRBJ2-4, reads DSGVTQTPKHLITATGQRVTLRCSPRSGDLSVYWYQQSLDQGLQFLIQYYNGEERAKGNILERFSAQQFPDLHSELNLSSLELGDSALYFCASSSRTSAAKNIQYFGAGTRLSVL.

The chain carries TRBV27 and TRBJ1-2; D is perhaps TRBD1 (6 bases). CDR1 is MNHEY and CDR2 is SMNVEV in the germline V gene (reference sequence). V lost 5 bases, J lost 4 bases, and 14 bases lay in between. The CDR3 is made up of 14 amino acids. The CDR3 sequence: CASSAHRDFYGYTF. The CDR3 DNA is TGTGCCAGCAGTGCCCACAGGGATTTCTATGGCTACACCTTC.

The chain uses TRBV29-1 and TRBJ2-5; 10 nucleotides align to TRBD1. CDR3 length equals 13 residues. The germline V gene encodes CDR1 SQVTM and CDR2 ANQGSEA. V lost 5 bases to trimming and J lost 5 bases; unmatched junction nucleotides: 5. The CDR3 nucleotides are TGCAGCGTTCTGGGACAGGGGACGGAGACCCAGTACTTC. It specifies CSVLGQGTETQYF. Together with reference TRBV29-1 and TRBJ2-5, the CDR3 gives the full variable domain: SAVISQKPSRDICQRGTSLTIQCQVDSQVTMMFWYRQQPGQSLTLIATANQGSEATYESGFVIDKFPISRPNLTFSTLTVSNMSPEDSSIYLCSVLGQGTETQYFGPGTRLLVL.

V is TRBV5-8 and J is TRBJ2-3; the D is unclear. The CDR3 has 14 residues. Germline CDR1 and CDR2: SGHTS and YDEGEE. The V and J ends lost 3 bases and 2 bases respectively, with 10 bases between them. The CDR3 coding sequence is TGTGCCAGCAGCTCGGACCGCTACACAGATACGCAGTATTTT. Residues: CASSSDRYTDTQYF.

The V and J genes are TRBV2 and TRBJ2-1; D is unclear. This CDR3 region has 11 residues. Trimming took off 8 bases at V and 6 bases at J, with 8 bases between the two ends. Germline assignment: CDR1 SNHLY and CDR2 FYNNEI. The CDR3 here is CASLPSNEQFF. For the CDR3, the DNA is TGTGCCAGCCTACCGTCCAATGAGCAGTTCTTC.

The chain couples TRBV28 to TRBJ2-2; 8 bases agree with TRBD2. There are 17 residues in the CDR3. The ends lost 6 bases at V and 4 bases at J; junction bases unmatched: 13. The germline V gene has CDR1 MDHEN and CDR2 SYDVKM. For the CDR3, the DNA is TGTGCCAGCAGCGAGGAGGAGGGACTAGGCAGCACCGGGGAGCTGTTTTTT. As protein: CASSEEEGLGSTGELFF.